A selection of T cell receptor beta chains follows, all from one sample in a study of T cell repertoires in aging, cancer and after chemotherapy. TCRdb passed the multiplex PCR reads through MiXCR, listing each CDR3 protein once. The data hold about 2,200 distinct CDR3 sequences, with over 25% observed a single time. The sequencing input was blood. These receptor sequences come from a human donor with a solid tumor. Each CDR3 is given with its conserved first and last residue. D genes are given only for firm matches. A clone size is listed for some rows: how often the clone was seen (once, few, many), or a class if it is expanded.

V,D,J,size,CDR3,DNA
TRBV7-2,TRBD1,TRBJ1-2,few,CASSSVTGDGYTF,TGTGCCAGCAGCTCTGTAACAGGGGATGGCTACACCTTC
TRBV6-6,NA,TRBJ1-4,few,CASSYGATNEKLFF,TGTGCCAGCAGTTATGGGGCAACTAATGAAAAACTGTTTTTT
TRBV5-1,TRBD2,TRBJ2-3,NA,CASSPGTSVTDTQYF,TGCGCCAGCAGCCCCGGGACTAGCGTAACAGATACGCAGTATTTT
TRBV5-4,TRBD2,TRBJ2-5,medium-sized,CASSGGTKTKASGEQETQYF,TGTGCCAGCAGCGGAGGGACTAAGACTAAGGCTAGCGGGGAGCAAGAGACCCAGTACTTC
TRBV11-3,TRBD1,TRBJ1-4,few,CASSPGQGGEKLFF,TGTGCCAGCAGCCCCGGACAGGGAGGCGAAAAACTGTTTTTT
TRBV7-2,TRBD2,TRBJ2-3,medium-sized,CASSFRTSGRGDTQYF,TGTGCCAGCAGCTTCCGGACTAGCGGGAGGGGAGATACGCAGTATTTT
TRBV6-5,NA,TRBJ2-3,large,CASSPRGAPGTQYF,TGTGCCAGCAGCCCACGGGGGGCCCCCGGTACGCAGTATTTT
TRBV29-1,NA,TRBJ1-1,medium-sized,CSVDWGRNTEAFF,TGCAGCGTTGACTGGGGGAGGAACACTGAAGCTTTCTTT
TRBV18,TRBD2,TRBJ2-5,NA,CASSPPSGGALGETQYF,TGTGCCAGCTCACCACCGTCCGGGGGGGCCCTCGGAGAGACCCAGTACTTC
TRBV6-2/TRBV6-3,TRBD2,TRBJ2-2,few,CASSYSRASGAGELFF,TGTGCCAGCAGTTACTCGAGGGCTAGCGGGGCCGGGGAGCTGTTTTTT
TRBV7-6,TRBD1,TRBJ2-7,few,CASSPRTGNNEQYF,TGTGCCAGCAGCCCGAGGACAGGGAACAACGAGCAGTACTTC
TRBV15,TRBD2,TRBJ2-1,NA,CATSGARLAGGPSYNEQFF,TGTGCCACCAGCGGCGCCCGACTAGCGGGAGGGCCATCCTACAATGAGCAGTTCTTC
TRBV19,NA,TRBJ2-1,NA,CASSQESRNSYNEQFF,TGTGCCAGTAGCCAAGAAAGTCGGAACTCCTACAATGAGCAGTTCTTC
TRBV20-1,NA,TRBJ1-2,NA,CSAGPEGDYGYTF,TGCAGTGCCGGGCCCGAGGGGGACTATGGCTACACCTTC
TRBV15,NA,TRBJ2-4,NA,CATSRDIDPPGTKNIQYF,TGTGCCACCAGCAGAGATATCGACCCCCCGGGGACCAAAAACATTCAGTACTTC
TRBV20-1,NA,TRBJ1-1,few,CSASANPGTEAFF,TGCAGTGCTAGTGCGAACCCGGGAACTGAAGCTTTCTTT
TRBV11-3,NA,TRBJ1-2,medium-sized,CASSSDWRGRGYTF,TGTGCCAGCAGCTCCGATTGGCGTGGGCGCGGCTACACCTTC
TRBV4-3,NA,TRBJ2-2,NA,CASSQEGRDTGELFF,TGTGCCAGCAGCCAAGAAGGGCGGGACACCGGGGAGCTGTTTTTT
TRBV30,TRBD2,TRBJ2-3,NA,CAWKPGLAGADTQYF,TGTGCCTGGAAGCCGGGACTAGCGGGAGCAGATACGCAGTATTTT
TRBV20-1,NA,TRBJ1-6,NA,CSARLGGSYNSPLHF,TGCAGTGCTAGACTAGGGGGTTCCTATAATTCACCCCTCCACTTT
TRBV28,TRBD1,TRBJ2-7,NA,CASGPGQGYEQYF,TGTGCCAGCGGCCCGGGACAGGGCTACGAGCAGTACTTC
TRBV20-1,NA,TRBJ2-7,NA,CSARDGPRYEQYF,TGCAGTGCTAGAGACGGGCCACGCTACGAGCAGTACTTC
TRBV7-2,NA,TRBJ2-3,medium-sized,CASSHYRDTSTDTQYF,TGTGCCAGCAGCCACTACAGAGACACTAGCACAGATACGCAGTATTTT
TRBV11-3,TRBD2,TRBJ2-1,large,CASSLVATSDEQFF,TGTGCCAGCAGCTTAGTAGCCACTAGCGATGAGCAGTTCTTC
TRBV27,NA,TRBJ1-4,NA,CASSPQTLTNKKLFF,TGTGCCAGCAGTCCCCAGACACTAACTAATAAAAAACTGTTTTTT
TRBV6-1,TRBD1,TRBJ2-7,medium-sized,CASSEGTGGDEQYF,TGTGCCAGCAGTGAAGGGACAGGGGGCGACGAGCAGTACTTC
TRBV15,NA,TRBJ2-1,large,CATSLLRSDNEQFF,TGTGCCACCAGCCTCCTCCGGTCAGACAATGAGCAGTTCTTC
TRBV30,TRBD2,TRBJ2-3,NA,CAWSSLAGADMKYF,TGTGCCTGGAGTTCTCTAGCGGGAGCAGATATGAAGTATTTT
TRBV4-3,NA,TRBJ2-2,NA,CASSQDRGGTGELFF,TGCGCCAGCAGCCAAGATAGGGGCGGCACCGGGGAGCTGTTTTTT
TRBV19,TRBD1,TRBJ2-1,NA,CASSIIPQGAYNEQFF,TGTGCCAGTAGTATAATACCCCAGGGGGCCTACAATGAGCAGTTCTTC
TRBV6-1,TRBD1,TRBJ1-5,medium-sized,CASMPGQGGQPQHF,TGTGCCAGCATGCCAGGACAGGGAGGTCAGCCCCAGCATTTT
TRBV30,NA,TRBJ2-1,medium-sized,CAWRKGNTYNEQFF,TGTGCCTGGAGAAAAGGGAATACCTACAATGAGCAGTTCTTC
TRBV12-3/TRBV12-4,TRBD2,TRBJ2-1,NA,CASIRERGSHNEQFF,TGTGCCAGCATAAGGGAGCGGGGGTCCCACAATGAGCAGTTCTTC
TRBV24-1,TRBD1,TRBJ2-3,NA,CATSQGAGTDTQYF,TGTGCCACCAGTCAGGGGGCGGGCACAGATACGCAGTATTTT
TRBV6-4,TRBD2,TRBJ2-1,few,CASSDSGGAYNEQFF,TGTGCCAGCAGTGATAGCGGGGGGGCCTACAATGAGCAGTTCTTC
TRBV30,NA,TRBJ1-4,medium-sized,CAWSMLEKLFF,TGTGCCTGGAGCATGCTAGAAAAACTGTTTTTT
TRBV19,TRBD2,TRBJ2-3,NA,CASSPRGRGLAGVRDTQYF,TGTGCCAGTAGTCCTAGGGGTAGGGGCCTAGCGGGAGTCCGAGATACGCAGTATTTT
TRBV12-3/TRBV12-4,TRBD1,TRBJ2-1,few,CASRTTIDRVDPTYNEQFF,TGTGCCAGCAGGACGACCATTGACAGGGTAGATCCTACTTACAATGAGCAGTTCTTC
TRBV15,NA,TRBJ2-3,large,CATSRDAGDTQYF,TGTGCCACCAGCAGAGATGCGGGGGATACGCAGTATTTT
TRBV12-3/TRBV12-4,NA,TRBJ1-1,few,CASNPSGTRQGAFF,TGTGCCAGCAACCCTTCCGGGACCCGGCAGGGAGCTTTCTTT
TRBV12-3/TRBV12-4,TRBD1,TRBJ2-3,NA,CASSFHRGVTDTQYF,TGTGCCAGCAGTTTCCACAGGGGTGTCACAGATACGCAGTATTTT
TRBV6-5,NA,TRBJ2-3,large,CASSYGVSTDTQYF,TGTGCCAGCAGTTACGGGGTTAGCACAGATACGCAGTATTTT
TRBV18,TRBD1,TRBJ1-2,NA,CASSPTRDSLYGYTF,TGTGCCAGCTCACCGACGAGGGACAGCCTATATGGCTACACCTTC
TRBV20-1,TRBD2,TRBJ2-7,once,CSARDGEAGDSYEQYF,TGCAGTGCTAGAGATGGGGAAGCGGGGGATTCCTACGAGCAGTACTTC
TRBV5-6,NA,TRBJ2-5,medium-sized,CASSRPGGGEETQYF,TGTGCCAGCAGCCGCCCTGGTGGCGGGGAAGAGACCCAGTACTTC
TRBV6-1,NA,TRBJ1-2,large,CASRSFTGGYTF,TGTGCCAGCAGGTCTTTCACGGGTGGCTACACCTTC
TRBV6-2/TRBV6-3,NA,TRBJ2-1,medium-sized,CASSRTPTDNEQFF,TGTGCCAGCAGCCGTACCCCAACCGATAATGAGCAGTTCTTC
TRBV4-3,NA,TRBJ1-2,few,CASSQDLGGGGYGYTF,TGCGCCAGCAGCCAAGATCTGGGGGGCGGAGGGTATGGCTACACCTTC
TRBV5-5,TRBD1,TRBJ1-2,medium-sized,CASSWDRMVDGYTF,TGTGCCAGCAGTTGGGACAGGATGGTCGATGGCTACACCTTC
TRBV7-2,NA,TRBJ2-1,few,CASSFGGPGEQFF,TGTGCCAGCAGCTTCGGGGGGCCAGGTGAGCAGTTCTTC
TRBV19,NA,TRBJ1-1,NA,CASSMNFGNTEAFF,TGTGCCAGTAGTATGAATTTTGGGAACACTGAAGCTTTCTTT
TRBV6-1,NA,TRBJ2-3,large,CASGGTQIPLSCPYF,TGTGCCAGCGGGGGGACACAAATCCCCTTATCTTGCCCGTATTTT
TRBV6-4,TRBD1,TRBJ2-1,NA,CASSDNPGQGYNEQFF,TGTGCCAGCAGTGACAACCCGGGACAGGGTTACAATGAGCAGTTCTTC
TRBV30,NA,TRBJ2-2,large,CAWSVISETGELFF,TGTGCCTGGAGTGTCATTTCCGAAACCGGGGAGCTGTTTTTT
TRBV27,NA,TRBJ1-5,few,CASSLLQGHPQHF,TGTGCCAGCAGTTTACTACAGGGTCATCCCCAGCATTTT
TRBV11-3,NA,TRBJ2-7,NA,CASSLSDSSYEQYF,TGTGCCAGCAGCTTGTCGGACAGTTCCTACGAGCAGTACTTC
TRBV20-1,TRBD2,TRBJ2-1,NA,CSARRGEVDEQFF,TGCAGTGCTAGGCGGGGGGAGGTGGATGAGCAGTTCTTC
TRBV18,TRBD2,TRBJ2-7,NA,CASSPLAGFSSYEQYF,TGTGCCAGCTCACCCCTAGCGGGGTTTAGCTCCTACGAGCAGTACTTC
TRBV4-3,NA,TRBJ2-6,medium-sized,CASSQHTGTGANVLTF,TGCGCCAGCAGCCAACACACGGGAACCGGGGCCAACGTCCTGACTTTC